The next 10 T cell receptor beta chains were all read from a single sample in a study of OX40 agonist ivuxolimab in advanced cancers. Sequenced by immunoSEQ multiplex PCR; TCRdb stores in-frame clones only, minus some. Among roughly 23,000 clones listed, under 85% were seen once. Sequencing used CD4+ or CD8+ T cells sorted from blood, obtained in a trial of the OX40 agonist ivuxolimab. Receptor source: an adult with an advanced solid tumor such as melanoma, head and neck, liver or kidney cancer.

The CDR3 loop reads CASSIRTGGGTEAFF. The CDR3 region has the DNA TGTGCCAGTAGTATCCGGACAGGGGGCGGGACTGAAGCTTTCTTT. V and J are TRBV19 and TRBJ1-1; 11 bases fit TRBD1. Germline V gene lookup returns CDR1 LNHDA and CDR2 SQIVND (reference sequence). The CDR3 consists of 15 residues. V shed 3 bases, J shed 5 bases, and the junction held 5 bases outside the gene matches.

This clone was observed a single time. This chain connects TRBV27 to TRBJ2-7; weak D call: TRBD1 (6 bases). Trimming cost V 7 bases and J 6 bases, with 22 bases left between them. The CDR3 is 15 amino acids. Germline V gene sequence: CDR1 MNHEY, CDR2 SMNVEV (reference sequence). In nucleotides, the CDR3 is TGTGCCAGCACATACCAAGCAGGGGTTCCTTCCGAGCAGTACTTC. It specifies CASTYQAGVPSEQYF.

CDR3 coding DNA: TGTGCCAGCAGTTTAAAAAGGGAGGAGCGGGCCCACGAGCAGTACTTC. The encoded protein is CASSLKREERAHEQYF. This rearrangement joins TRBV27 to TRBJ2-7; D possibly corresponds to TRBD2 (6 bases). The CDR3 totals 16 residues. CDR1 is MNHEY, CDR2 SMNVEV, per germline (reference sequence). Trimming took off 2 bases at V and 5 bases at J, with 19 bases between the two ends.

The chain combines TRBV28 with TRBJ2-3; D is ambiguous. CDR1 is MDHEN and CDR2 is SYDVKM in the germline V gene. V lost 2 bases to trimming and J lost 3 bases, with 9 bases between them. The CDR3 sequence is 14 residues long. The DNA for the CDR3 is TGTGCCAGCAGTTTAGTGGAAAATACAGATACGCAGTATTTT. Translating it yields CASSLVENTDTQYF.

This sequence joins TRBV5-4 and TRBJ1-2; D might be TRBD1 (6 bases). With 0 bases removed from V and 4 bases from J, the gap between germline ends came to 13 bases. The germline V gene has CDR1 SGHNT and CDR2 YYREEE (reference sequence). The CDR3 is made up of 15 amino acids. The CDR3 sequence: CASSLARRGSYGYTF. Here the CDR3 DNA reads TGTGCCAGCAGCTTGGCCCGAAGGGGGAGCTATGGCTACACCTTC.

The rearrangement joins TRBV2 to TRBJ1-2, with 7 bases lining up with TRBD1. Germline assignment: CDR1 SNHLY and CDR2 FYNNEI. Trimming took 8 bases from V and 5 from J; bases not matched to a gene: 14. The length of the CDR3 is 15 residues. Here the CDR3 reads CASVRDRPLIYGYTF. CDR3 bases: TGTGCCAGCGTACGGGACAGACCCCTTATTTATGGCTACACCTTC.

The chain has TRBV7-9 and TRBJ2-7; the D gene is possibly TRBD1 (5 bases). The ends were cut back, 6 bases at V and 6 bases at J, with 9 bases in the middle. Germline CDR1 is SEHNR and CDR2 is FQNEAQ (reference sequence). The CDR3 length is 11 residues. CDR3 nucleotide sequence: TGTGCCAGCAGTCTCCAGGGCGAGCAGTACTTC. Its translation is CASSLQGEQYF.

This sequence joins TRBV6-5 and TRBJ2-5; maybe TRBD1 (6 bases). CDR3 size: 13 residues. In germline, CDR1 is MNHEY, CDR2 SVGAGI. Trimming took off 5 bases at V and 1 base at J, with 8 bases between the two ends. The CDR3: CASSTGSQETQYF. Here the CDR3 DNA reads TGTGCCAGCAGTACAGGGTCCCAAGAGACCCAGTACTTC.

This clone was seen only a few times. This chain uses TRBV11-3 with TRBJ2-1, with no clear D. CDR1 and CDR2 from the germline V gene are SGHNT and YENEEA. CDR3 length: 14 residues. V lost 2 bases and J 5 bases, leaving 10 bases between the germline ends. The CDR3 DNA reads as TGTGCCAGCAGCTTAAACCCTTTAGACAATGAGCAGTTCTTC. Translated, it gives CASSLNPLDNEQFF.

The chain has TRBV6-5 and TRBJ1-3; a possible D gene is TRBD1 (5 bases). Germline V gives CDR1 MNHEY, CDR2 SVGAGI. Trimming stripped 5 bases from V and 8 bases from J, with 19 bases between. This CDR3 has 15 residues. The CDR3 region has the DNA TGTGCCAGCAGTAGGGACCCGGGACCCTTATACACCATATATTTT. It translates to CASSRDPGPLYTIYF.